This TCR beta chain appears in the sequencing data of a study of cytomegalovirus exposure and HLA in healthy donors. This CDR3 has 14 residues. Germline V gives CDR1 SQVTM, CDR2 ANQGSEA. After removal of 4 bases from V and 7 bases from J, the junction contained 9 bases not matched to a gene. Study results and limitations: It was 150 to 200 TCR beta chains that were listed as cytomegalovirus-associated.

While the first cohort had hundreds of subjects, the donors belonged to the separate validation cohort of fewer than 150 subjects. On this clone: The antigen is not known.

Produced via immunoSEQ multiplex PCR; TCRdb's table is partial and in-frame only. The sample records more than 250,000 clones, roughly 87% being singletons. The sequence was obtained from a young woman in good health and CMV-seronegative. The chain joins TRBV29-1 to TRBJ2-5; TRBD2 matches 10 bases. The sample comprised PBMCs. The DNA of the CDR3 is TGCAGCGTTGCCAGGCTAGCGGGAGTCGGGACCCAGTACTTC. Its translation is CSVARLAGVGTQYF.